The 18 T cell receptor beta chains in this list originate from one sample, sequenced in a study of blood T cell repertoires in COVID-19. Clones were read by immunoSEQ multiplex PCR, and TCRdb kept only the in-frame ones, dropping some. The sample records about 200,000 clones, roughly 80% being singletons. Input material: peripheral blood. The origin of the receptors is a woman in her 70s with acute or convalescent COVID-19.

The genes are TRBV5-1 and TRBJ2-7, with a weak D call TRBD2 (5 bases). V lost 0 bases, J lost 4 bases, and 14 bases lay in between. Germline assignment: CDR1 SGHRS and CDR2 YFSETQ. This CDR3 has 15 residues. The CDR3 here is CASSLGGPPTYEQYF. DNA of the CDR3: TGCGCCAGCAGCTTGGGAGGGCCCCCCACTTACGAGCAGTACTTC.

The CDR3 reads CASSAGLAGSSGANVLTF. Here the CDR3 DNA reads TGTGCCAGCAGTGCCGGACTAGCGGGCTCCTCTGGGGCCAACGTCCTGACTTTC. This chain joins TRBV28 and TRBJ2-6; TRBD2 matches at 11 bases. Trimming at V came to 5 bases and at J to 0 bases, leaving 6 bases not matched to a gene. The CDR3 sequence is 18 residues long. CDR1 and CDR2 (germline): MDHEN, SYDVKM.

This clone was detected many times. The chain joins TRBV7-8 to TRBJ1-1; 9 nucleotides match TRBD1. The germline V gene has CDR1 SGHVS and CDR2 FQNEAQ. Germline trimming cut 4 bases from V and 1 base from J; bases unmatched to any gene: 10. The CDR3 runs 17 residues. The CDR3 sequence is CASSWTGAYPPNTEAFF. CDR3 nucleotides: TGTGCCAGCAGCTGGACAGGGGCATATCCCCCGAACACTGAAGCTTTCTTT. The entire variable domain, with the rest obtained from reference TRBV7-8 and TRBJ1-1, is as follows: GAGVSQSPRYKVAKRGQDVALRCDPISGHVSLFWYQQALGQGPEFLTYFQNEAQLDKSGLPSDRFFAERPEGSVSTLKIQRTQQEDSAVYLCASSWTGAYPPNTEAFFGQGTRLTVV.

CDR3 region: CASSLRDRATTDTQYF. Written as DNA, the CDR3 is TGTGCCAGCAGCCTCCGGGACAGGGCTACCACAGATACGCAGTATTTT. The genes are TRBV12-1 and TRBJ2-3; TRBD1 is the table's D call and was not checked against the DNA. TRBV12-1 is classified as a pseudogene. CDR3 length: 16 residues.

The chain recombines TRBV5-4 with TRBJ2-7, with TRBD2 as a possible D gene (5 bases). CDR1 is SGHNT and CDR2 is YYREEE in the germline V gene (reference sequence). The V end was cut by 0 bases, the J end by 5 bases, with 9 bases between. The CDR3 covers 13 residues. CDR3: CASSLEDSDEQYF. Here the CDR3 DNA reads TGTGCCAGCAGCTTGGAGGACTCGGACGAGCAGTACTTC.

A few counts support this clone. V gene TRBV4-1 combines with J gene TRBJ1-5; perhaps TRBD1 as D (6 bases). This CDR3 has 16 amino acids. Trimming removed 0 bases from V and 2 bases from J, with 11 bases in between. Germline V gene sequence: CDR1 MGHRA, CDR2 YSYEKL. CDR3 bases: TGCGCCAGCAGCCAAGAAGCAGGGGTTGGCAATCAGCCCCAGCATTTT. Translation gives CASSQEAGVGNQPQHF.

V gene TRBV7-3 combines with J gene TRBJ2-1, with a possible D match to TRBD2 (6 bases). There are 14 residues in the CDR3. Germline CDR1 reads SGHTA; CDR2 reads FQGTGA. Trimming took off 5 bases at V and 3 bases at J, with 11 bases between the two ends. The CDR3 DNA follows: TGTGCCAGCAGCCCGACGCGGGGCTACAATGAGCAGTTCTTC. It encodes CASSPTRGYNEQFF.

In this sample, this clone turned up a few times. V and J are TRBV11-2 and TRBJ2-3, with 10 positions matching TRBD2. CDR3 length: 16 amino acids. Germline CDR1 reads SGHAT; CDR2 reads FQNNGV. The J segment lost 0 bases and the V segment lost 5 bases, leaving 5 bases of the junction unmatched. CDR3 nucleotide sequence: TGTGCCAGCAGCCTCACTAGCGGGACTAGCACAGATACGCAGTATTTT. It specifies CASSLTSGTSTDTQYF.

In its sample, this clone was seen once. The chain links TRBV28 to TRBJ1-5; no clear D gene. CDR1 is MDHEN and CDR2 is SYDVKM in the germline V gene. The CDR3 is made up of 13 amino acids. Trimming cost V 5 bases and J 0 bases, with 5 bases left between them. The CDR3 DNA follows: TGTGCCAGCAGTCAGTATAGCAATCAGCCCCAGCATTTT. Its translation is CASSQYSNQPQHF.

The CDR3 nucleotides read TGTGCCAGCAGCCCCCAGGACAGGGGACAGCCCCAGCATTTT. Protein: CASSPQDRGQPQHF. The V and J genes are TRBV3-1 (or the pseudogene TRBV3-2) and TRBJ1-5; 9 nucleotides match TRBD1. This CDR3 contains 14 residues. From germline, CDR1 is LGHDT and CDR2 YNNKEL (reference sequence). J gave up 7 bases and V 4 bases, and 5 bases lay outside the gene matches.

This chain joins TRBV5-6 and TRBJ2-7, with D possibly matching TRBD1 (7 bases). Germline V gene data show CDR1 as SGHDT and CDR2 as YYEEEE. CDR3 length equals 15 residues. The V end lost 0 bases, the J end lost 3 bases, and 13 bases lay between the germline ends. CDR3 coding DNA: TGTGCCAGCAGCTTGGCCGGGGGACAGATCTACGAGCAGTACTTC. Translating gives CASSLAGGQIYEQYF.

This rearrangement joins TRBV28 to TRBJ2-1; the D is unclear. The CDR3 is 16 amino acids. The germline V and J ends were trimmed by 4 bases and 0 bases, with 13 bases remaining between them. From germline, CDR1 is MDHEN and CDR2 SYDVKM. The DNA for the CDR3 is TGTGCCAGCAGTTCCACCGCCGCTAGCTCCTACAATGAGCAGTTCTTC. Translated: CASSSTAASSYNEQFF.

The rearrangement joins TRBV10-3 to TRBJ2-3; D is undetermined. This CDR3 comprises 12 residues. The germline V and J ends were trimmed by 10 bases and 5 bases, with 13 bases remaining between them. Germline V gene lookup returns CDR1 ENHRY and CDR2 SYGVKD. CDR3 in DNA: TGTGCCACTGGAGTGCTCGAAGATACGCAGTATTTT. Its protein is CATGVLEDTQYF.

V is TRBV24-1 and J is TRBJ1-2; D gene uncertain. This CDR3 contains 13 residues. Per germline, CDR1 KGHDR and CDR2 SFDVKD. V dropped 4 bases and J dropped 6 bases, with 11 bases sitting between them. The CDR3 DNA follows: TGTGCCACCAGTGAGGCAACAAGTCATGGCTACACCTTC. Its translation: CATSEATSHGYTF.

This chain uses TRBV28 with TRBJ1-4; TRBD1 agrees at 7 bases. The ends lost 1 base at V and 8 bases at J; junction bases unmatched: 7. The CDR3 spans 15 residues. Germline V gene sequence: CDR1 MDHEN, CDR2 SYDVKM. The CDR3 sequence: CASSLSQGVWEKLFF. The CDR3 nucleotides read TGTGCCAGCAGTTTATCTCAGGGGGTCTGGGAAAAACTGTTTTTT. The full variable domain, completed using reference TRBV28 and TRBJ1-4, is DVKVTQSSRYLVKRTGEKVFLECVQDMDHENMFWYRQDPGLGLRLIYFSYDVKMKEKGDIPEGYSVSREKKERFSLILESASTNQTSMYLCASSLSQGVWEKLFFGSGTQLSVL.

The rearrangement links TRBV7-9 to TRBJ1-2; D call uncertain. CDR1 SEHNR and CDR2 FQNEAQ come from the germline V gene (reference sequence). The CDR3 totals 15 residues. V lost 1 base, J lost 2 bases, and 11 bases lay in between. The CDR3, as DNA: TGTGCCAGCAGCTTAGATTTTCGGGTGAACTATGGCTACACCTTC. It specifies CASSLDFRVNYGYTF.

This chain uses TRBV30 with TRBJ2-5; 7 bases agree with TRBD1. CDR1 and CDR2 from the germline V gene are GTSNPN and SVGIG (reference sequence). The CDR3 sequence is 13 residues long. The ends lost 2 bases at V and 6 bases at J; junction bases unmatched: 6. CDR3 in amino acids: CAWSPTGVKTQYF. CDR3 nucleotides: TGTGCCTGGAGTCCCACAGGGGTAAAGACCCAGTACTTC.

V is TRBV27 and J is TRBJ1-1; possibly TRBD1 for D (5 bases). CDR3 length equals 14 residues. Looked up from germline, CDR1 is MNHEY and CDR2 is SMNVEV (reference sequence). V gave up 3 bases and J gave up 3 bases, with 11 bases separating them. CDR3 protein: CASSLVRGDTEAFF. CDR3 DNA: TGTGCCAGCAGTTTGGTTAGGGGTGACACTGAAGCTTTCTTT.